These 14 T cell receptor beta chains were sequenced from one sample in a study of T cells after yellow fever vaccination. Via MiXCR, TCRdb re-called the 5' RACE reads, giving one row per CDR3 protein. The sample gives hundreds of thousands of distinct CDR3 sequences, roughly 13% of which show up once; around 15% is in the top ten. The input for sequencing was PBMCs, taken on the day of the yellow fever booster vaccination. The source is a man between 25 and 39 years old who received the YFV17D yellow fever vaccine.

The chain links TRBV20-1 to TRBJ2-1, with 8 bases identical to TRBD2. Germline V lookup: CDR1 DFQATT, CDR2 SNEGSKA (reference sequence). Unmatched junction bases numbered 8, after V lost 3 bases and J lost 7 bases. The CDR3 length is 14 residues. Here the CDR3 DNA reads TGCAGTGCTAGCGGGAGGGCCAAGAGTAATGAGCAGTTCTTC. Encoded protein: CSASGRAKSNEQFF.

This clonotype was counted only a few times. The gene calls are TRBV21-1 and TRBJ2-1; TRBD2 was called by the table and not checked on the DNA. TRBV21-1 is an annotated pseudogene. CDR3 length equals 15 residues. CDR3: CASLRGLLSYNEQFF. The CDR3 region has the DNA TGTGCCAGTCTCCGCGGACTGCTCTCCTACAATGAGCAGTTCTTC.

This chain uses TRBV30 with TRBJ2-7; 14 nucleotides match TRBD2. The CDR3 covers 14 residues. Germline CDR1 and CDR2: GTSNPN and SVGIG (reference sequence). Germline trimming cut 4 bases from V and 6 bases from J; bases unmatched to any gene: 5. This CDR3 reads CAWTAGTSGSEQYF. The DNA of the CDR3 is TGTGCCTGGACCGCCGGGACTAGCGGGAGCGAGCAGTACTTC. Filled out from reference TRBV30 and TRBJ2-7, the complete variable domain reads SQTIHQWPATLVQPVGSPLSLECTVEGTSNPNLYWYRQAAGRGLQLLFYSVGIGQISSEVPQNLSASRPQDRQFILSSKKLLLSDSGFYLCAWTAGTSGSEQYFGPGTRLTVT.

The chain combines TRBV19 with TRBJ2-7, with a tentative D call TRBD2 (6 bases). This CDR3 contains 13 residues. Germline CDR1 and CDR2: LNHDA and SQIVND (reference sequence). V lost 4 bases and J lost 6, with 13 bases in between. The CDR3 DNA follows: TGTGCCAGTAGTACCGGAGGGGCGGGCGAGCAGTACTTC. Amino acid sequence: CASSTGGAGEQYF.

The genes are TRBV20-1 and TRBJ2-4; tentative D call: TRBD2 (6 bases). The CDR3 contains 13 residues. Germline lookup yields CDR1 DFQATT and CDR2 SNEGSKA (reference sequence). V was pared by 3 bases and J by 4 bases, with 10 bases between. The DNA of the CDR3 is TGCAGTGCTAGGGGACTTACTAAAAACATTCAGTACTTC. The encoded protein is CSARGLTKNIQYF.

This clonotype was found a few times. The chain has TRBV29-1 and TRBJ2-5, with D perhaps TRBD1 or TRBD2 (5 bases each). The ends were cut back, 4 bases at V and 1 base at J, with 13 bases in the middle. Germline V CDR1 and CDR2: SQVTM, ANQGSEA. This CDR3 is 14 amino acids long. This chain's CDR3 is CSVGAGAAQETQYF. Written as DNA, the CDR3 is TGCAGCGTTGGGGCCGGGGCAGCCCAAGAGACCCAGTACTTC.

The rearrangement uses TRBV27 and TRBJ2-2, with TRBD2 matching over 8 bases. The ends lost 3 bases at V and 9 bases at J; junction bases unmatched: 9. This CDR3 has 15 residues. The V gene's germline CDR1 is MNHEY and CDR2 SMNVEV (reference sequence). The CDR3 nucleotides are TGTGCCAGCAGTTTCTCCCGGGAGGGCCTCTGGGAGCTGTTTTTT. It codes for CASSFSREGLWELFF.

This clonotype was observed a handful of times. The chain joins TRBV15 to TRBJ2-1; 7 bases match TRBD2. CDR1 is LNHNV and CDR2 is YYDKDF in the germline V gene (reference sequence). The CDR3 is made up of 14 amino acids. V trimming: 0 bases; J trimming: 10 bases; junction bases outside the gene matches: 6. The DNA for the CDR3 is TGTGCCACCAGCAGAGAAGGGACTACGGGAGAGCAGTTCTTC. Protein: CATSREGTTGEQFF. Supplemented by reference TRBV15 and TRBJ2-1, the full variable domain reads DAMVIQNPRYQVTQFGKPVTLSCSQTLNHNVMYWYQQKSSQAPKLLFHYYDKDFNNEADTPDNFQSRRPNTSFCFLDIRSPGLGDTAMYLCATSREGTTGEQFFGPGTRLTVL.

This clonotype was seen more than once but under ten times. The rearrangement joins TRBV7-2 to TRBJ2-2; D remains unclear. V was trimmed by 2 bases and J by 7 bases, leaving 17 bases between them. CDR3 length: 16 residues. The germline V gene encodes CDR1 SGHTA and CDR2 FQGNSA. The DNA of the CDR3 is TGTGCCAGCAGCTTACAGGACCTACGGTTAGGCGGGGAGCTGTTTTTT. It specifies CASSLQDLRLGGELFF.

There are a few counts of this clonotype. V usage is TRBV28 and J usage is TRBJ2-3; TRBD2 aligns across 8 bases. From germline, CDR1 is MDHEN and CDR2 SYDVKM. V was clipped by 5 bases and J by 3 bases; unmatched bases: 10. The CDR3 extends over 16 amino acids. CDR3 DNA sequence: TGTGCCAGCAGTCCGTCAAGCGGGAGATTAACAGATACGCAGTATTTT. As protein: CASSPSSGRLTDTQYF.

The chain joins TRBV6-1 to TRBJ1-1; D not certain. The CDR3 sequence is 13 residues long. Germline V gene lookup returns CDR1 MNHNS and CDR2 SASEGT. Trimming removed 6 bases from V and 3 bases from J, with 11 bases in between. As DNA, the CDR3 is TGTGCCAGCAGGCCCGTAAGGGACACTGAAGCTTTCTTT. Residues: CASRPVRDTEAFF.

The chain uses TRBV5-6 and TRBJ1-5; D is possibly TRBD1 (5 bases). Trimming removed 7 bases at V and 1 base at J, with 12 bases between. The germline gives CDR1 SGHDT, CDR2 YYEEEE. The CDR3 extends over 14 amino acids. DNA of the CDR3: TGTGCCAGCCCGGGACTCTGCAGCAATCAGCCCCAGCATTTT. Translation: CASPGLCSNQPQHF. Based on the CDR3 plus reference TRBV5-6 and TRBJ1-5, the full variable domain is DAGVTQSPTHLIKTRGQQVTLRCSPKSGHDTVSWYQQALGQGPQFIFQYYEEEERQRGNFPDRFSGHQFPNYSSELNVNALLLGDSALYLCASPGLCSNQPQHFGDGTRLSIL.

This clonotype has at least ten counts. The chain couples TRBV4-2 to TRBJ2-3; TRBD2 agrees at 13 bases. The CDR3 spans 19 residues. V gave up 3 bases and J gave up 5 bases; unmatched junction bases: 14. CDR1 and CDR2 (germline): LGHNA, YNFKEQ. CDR3 loop: CASSHSPVGLAGKKDTQYF. CDR3 sequence (DNA): TGTGCCAGCAGCCATAGCCCCGTGGGACTAGCGGGAAAGAAAGATACGCAGTATTTT.

This clonotype was seen a few times. The J gene is TRBJ2-1, the V gene TRBV29-1, with 8 bases fitting TRBD2. J gave up 8 bases and V 5 bases, and 8 bases lay outside the gene matches. CDR3 length: 13 residues. Germline loops: CDR1 SQVTM, CDR2 ANQGSEA. CDR3 residues: CSVLSGRVYEQFF. The CDR3 DNA follows: TGCAGCGTTCTGAGCGGGAGAGTCTATGAGCAGTTCTTC.